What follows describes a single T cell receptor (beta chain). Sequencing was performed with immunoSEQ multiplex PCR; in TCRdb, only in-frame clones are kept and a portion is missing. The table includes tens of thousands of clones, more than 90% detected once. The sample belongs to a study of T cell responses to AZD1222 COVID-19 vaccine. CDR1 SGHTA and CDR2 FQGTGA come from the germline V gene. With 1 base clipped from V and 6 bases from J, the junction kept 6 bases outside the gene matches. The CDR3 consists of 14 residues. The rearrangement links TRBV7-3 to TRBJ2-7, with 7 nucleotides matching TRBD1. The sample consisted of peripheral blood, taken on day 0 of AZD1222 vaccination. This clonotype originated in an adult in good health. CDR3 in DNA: TGTGCCAGCAGCTTAAACAGGGGCAGCGGCGAGCAGTACTTC. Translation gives CASSLNRGSGEQYF.